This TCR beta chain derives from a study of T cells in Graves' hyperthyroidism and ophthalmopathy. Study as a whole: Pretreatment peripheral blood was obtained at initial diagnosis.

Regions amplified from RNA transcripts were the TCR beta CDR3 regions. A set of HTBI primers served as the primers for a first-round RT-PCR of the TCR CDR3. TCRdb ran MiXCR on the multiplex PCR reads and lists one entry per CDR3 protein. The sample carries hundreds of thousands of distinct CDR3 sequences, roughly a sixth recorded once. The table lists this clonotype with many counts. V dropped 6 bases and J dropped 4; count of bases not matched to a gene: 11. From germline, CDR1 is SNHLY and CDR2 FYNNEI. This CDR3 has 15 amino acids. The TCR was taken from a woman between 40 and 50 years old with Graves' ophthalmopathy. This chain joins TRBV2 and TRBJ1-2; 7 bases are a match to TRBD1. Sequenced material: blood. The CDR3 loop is CASRGATGPAYGYTF. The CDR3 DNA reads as TGTGCCAGCAGGGGAGCGACAGGGCCTGCCTATGGCTACACCTTC.